Listed below are T cell receptor beta chains from one sample, sequenced in a study of tumor-infiltrating lymphocytes in primary liver carcinoma. In TCRdb, the multiplex PCR reads were re-called with MiXCR into one record per CDR3 protein. The table lists almost 200,000 distinct CDR3 sequences, less than 70% of them singletons. The sample comprised peripheral blood. The receptor source for this set is a woman aged 55-69 years with primary liver carcinoma and hepatitis B virus infection. Each CDR3 is given with its conserved first and last residue. Fields, in order: clone size, V gene, D gene, J gene, CDR3 protein, CDR3 DNA. The D gene is left open where the match is weak. Clone size, where shown, is once, few, many, or a class for clones that have expanded.

abundance: few; v_gene: TRBV5-5; d_gene: .; j_gene: TRBJ2-7; CDR3aa: CASSSGRGGSYEQYF; CDR3nt: TGTGCCAGCAGCTCCGGCAGGGGGGGCTCCTACGAGCAGTACTTC
abundance: .; v_gene: TRBV12-3/TRBV12-4; d_gene: TRBD2; j_gene: TRBJ2-1; CDR3aa: CSSSFSGTSGDNGQFF; CDR3nt: TGTTCCAGCAGTTTTTCAGGGACTAGCGGAGACAATGGGCAGTTCTTC
abundance: .; v_gene: TRBV11-2; d_gene: .; j_gene: TRBJ2-7; CDR3aa: CASNPTLTTGSKDEQYF; CDR3nt: TGTGCCAGTAACCCCACTTTGACGACTGGCTCTAAGGACGAGCAGTACTTC
abundance: few; v_gene: TRBV11-2; d_gene: .; j_gene: TRBJ2-5; CDR3aa: CAGSLPNLGETQYF; CDR3nt: TGTGCCGGCAGCTTACCAAACTTAGGGGAGACTCAGTACTTC
abundance: many; v_gene: TRBV29-1; d_gene: TRBD2; j_gene: TRBJ2-1; CDR3aa: CSVVAGETYNEQFF; CDR3nt: TGCAGCGTTGTGGCGGGAGAGACCTACAATGAGCAGTTCTTC
abundance: .; v_gene: TRBV4-1; d_gene: .; j_gene: TRBJ2-3; CDR3aa: CASSQTIRIDTQYF; CDR3nt: TGCGCCAGCAGTCAGACGATCAGAATCGATACGCAGTATTTT
abundance: .; v_gene: TRBV6-1; d_gene: TRBD2; j_gene: TRBJ2-4; CDR3aa: CVSQSLATDIQYF; CDR3nt: TGTGTCAGCCAATCACTAGCGACGGACATTCAGTACTTC
abundance: .; v_gene: TRBV11-3; d_gene: TRBD1; j_gene: TRBJ2-4; CDR3aa: CDNSSLRDRKNIQYF; CDR3nt: TGTGACAACAGCTCGCTCCGGGACAGGAAAAACATTCAATACTTC
abundance: .; v_gene: TRBV4-1; d_gene: TRBD2; j_gene: TRBJ2-3; CDR3aa: CASSQDLTSGSRDMQYF; CDR3nt: TGCGCCAGCAGCCAAGATCTGACTAGCGGGAGTCGGGATATGCAGTATTTT
abundance: .; v_gene: TRBV6-5; d_gene: .; j_gene: TRBJ2-7; CDR3aa: CARSYSTETGSYEEYF; CDR3nt: TGTGCCAGGAGTTACTCAACGGAGACAGGCTCCTACGAGGAGTACTTC
abundance: .; v_gene: TRBV30; d_gene: .; j_gene: TRBJ2-1; CDR3aa: CTWRRDQLKNEQFF; CDR3nt: TGTACCTGGCGACGGGACCAACTTAAGAATGAGCAGTTCTTC
abundance: .; v_gene: TRBV6-5; d_gene: .; j_gene: TRBJ2-7; CDR3aa: CASSSGTRTHVQYF; CDR3nt: TGTGCCAGCAGCTCCGGGACAAGAACCCACGTGCAGTACTTC
abundance: .; v_gene: TRBV11-1; d_gene: .; j_gene: TRBJ2-5; CDR3aa: CASSLVSSGRRPQTQDF; CDR3nt: TGTGCCAGCAGCTTAGTCTCTTCAGGACGCCGCCCGCAGACCCAGGACTTC
abundance: medium-sized; v_gene: TRBV11-2; d_gene: .; j_gene: TRBJ2-2; CDR3aa: CASSLGGTHTGELFF; CDR3nt: TGTGCCAGCAGCTTAGGAGGGACACACACCGGGGAGCTGTTTTTT
abundance: .; v_gene: TRBV29-1; d_gene: TRBD2; j_gene: TRBJ2-1; CDR3aa: CSVWILSSGTYNEQFF; CDR3nt: TGCAGCGTTTGGATCCTCTCTAGCGGGACCTACAATGAGCAGTTCTTC
abundance: many; v_gene: TRBV4-2; d_gene: .; j_gene: TRBJ2-3; CDR3aa: CASSQDQSTDTQYF; CDR3nt: TGTGCCAGCAGCCAAGACCAGAGCACAGATACGCAGTATTTT
abundance: .; v_gene: TRBV7-3; d_gene: .; j_gene: TRBJ2-4; CDR3aa: CASSGEGSYIQYF; CDR3nt: TGTGCCAGCAGCGGAGAGGGATCGTACATTCAGTACTTC
abundance: many; v_gene: TRBV4-1; d_gene: TRBD2; j_gene: TRBJ2-2; CDR3aa: CASSQDLAGAPGELFF; CDR3nt: TGCGCCAGCAGCCAAGATCTAGCGGGAGCCCCCGGGGAGCTGTTTTTT
abundance: .; v_gene: TRBV28; d_gene: TRBD1; j_gene: TRBJ1-2; CDR3aa: CASSPHVGTGGITGYTF; CDR3nt: TGTGCCAGCAGTCCCCACGTTGGGACAGGGGGTATAACGGGCTACACCTTC
abundance: .; v_gene: TRBV5-6; d_gene: .; j_gene: TRBJ2-7; CDR3aa: CASSPGAEFYERYF; CDR3nt: TGTGCCAGCAGCCCCGGGGCAGAATTCTACGAGCGGTACTTC
abundance: medium-sized; v_gene: TRBV11-2; d_gene: .; j_gene: TRBJ2-2; CDR3aa: CASSSGPTGGELFF; CDR3nt: TGTGCCAGCAGCTCGGGACCTACAGGCGGGGAGCTGTTTTTT
abundance: .; v_gene: TRBV12-3/TRBV12-4; d_gene: TRBD1; j_gene: TRBJ1-5; CDR3aa: CTSSPSLGRGLQPQHF; CDR3nt: TGTACTAGCAGTCCTTCTCTAGGCAGGGGGCTTCAGCCCCAGCATTTT
abundance: .; v_gene: TRBV5-1; d_gene: .; j_gene: TRBJ2-3; CDR3aa: CASRRPETDTQYF; CDR3nt: TGCGCCAGCAGACGGCCAGAGACAGATACGCAGTATTTT
abundance: many; v_gene: TRBV11-2; d_gene: .; j_gene: TRBJ1-2; CDR3aa: CASSRGPGYTF; CDR3nt: TGTGCCAGCAGCCGGGGGCCTGGCTACACCTTC
abundance: once; v_gene: TRBV1; d_gene: .; j_gene: TRBJ2-1; CDR3aa: CTSSIPSLRPGGSVDNGQFF; CDR3nt: TGCACCAGCAGCATTCCATCCCTTCGACCTGGCGGGAGCGTCGACAATGGGCAGTTCTTC
abundance: medium-sized; v_gene: TRBV12-3/TRBV12-4; d_gene: .; j_gene: TRBJ2-5; CDR3aa: CASRNQETQYF; CDR3nt: TGTGCCAGCAGGAACCAAGAGACCCAGTACTTC
abundance: .; v_gene: TRBV7-3; d_gene: TRBD2; j_gene: TRBJ2-3; CDR3aa: CASSSLAGLTDTQSF; CDR3nt: TGTGCCAGCAGCTCCCTAGCGGGACTCACAGATACGCAGTCTTTT
abundance: .; v_gene: TRBV11-2; d_gene: .; j_gene: TRBJ1-1; CDR3aa: CACGHPNTEAFF; CDR3nt: TGTGCTTGCGGACACCCGAACACTGAAGCTTTCTTT
abundance: .; v_gene: TRBV20-1; d_gene: .; j_gene: TRBJ2-6; CDR3aa: CSARGFSGANVLTF; CDR3nt: TGCAGTGCTAGAGGATTCTCTGGGGCCAACGTCCTGACTTTC
abundance: .; v_gene: TRBV28; d_gene: .; j_gene: TRBJ2-1; CDR3aa: CASSFRNEQFF; CDR3nt: TGTGCCAGCAGTTTTAGGAATGAGCAGTTCTTC
abundance: .; v_gene: TRBV11-1; d_gene: .; j_gene: TRBJ2-7; CDR3aa: CTSSLGWGVYVQYF; CDR3nt: TGTACCAGCAGCTTAGGGTGGGGAGTCTATGTGCAGTACTTC
abundance: once; v_gene: TRBV5-4; d_gene: TRBD2; j_gene: TRBJ2-2; CDR3aa: CASSLVTSEIGEQFF; CDR3nt: TGTGCCAGCAGCTTGGTGACTAGCGAGATCGGGGAGCAGTTTTTT
abundance: many; v_gene: TRBV6-6; d_gene: .; j_gene: TRBJ2-5; CDR3aa: CASTQWGETQYF; CDR3nt: TGTGCCAGCACCCAGTGGGGAGAGACCCAGTACTTC
abundance: .; v_gene: TRBV4-1; d_gene: .; j_gene: TRBJ2-2; CDR3aa: CAISQATGLAGERFF; CDR3nt: TGCGCCATCAGCCAAGCCACAGGGTTGGCCGGGGAGCGGTTTTTT
abundance: .; v_gene: TRBV14; d_gene: TRBD1; j_gene: TRBJ2-7; CDR3aa: CASSQVKLRDSSYEQYF; CDR3nt: TGTGCCAGCAGCCAAGTAAAGCTCCGGGACAGTTCCTACGAGCAGTACTTC
abundance: few; v_gene: TRBV28; d_gene: TRBD2; j_gene: TRBJ2-1; CDR3aa: CASSPEMSGRARAEQFF; CDR3nt: TGTGCCAGCAGTCCCGAGATGAGCGGGAGGGCTCGGGCCGAGCAGTTCTTC
abundance: few; v_gene: TRBV5-8; d_gene: .; j_gene: TRBJ2-5; CDR3aa: CASSSSAGETQYF; CDR3nt: TGTGCCAGCAGCTCTTCAGCCGGGGAGACCCAGTACTTC
abundance: many; v_gene: TRBV11-3; d_gene: TRBD1; j_gene: TRBJ1-1; CDR3aa: CASSLRQGGLDTEAFF; CDR3nt: TGTGCCAGCAGCTTACGACAGGGGGGTTTGGACACTGAAGCTTTCTTT
abundance: .; v_gene: TRBV28; d_gene: TRBD2; j_gene: TRBJ2-1; CDR3aa: CASGTAGTSGTSNEQFF; CDR3nt: TGTGCCAGCGGGACCGCCGGGACTAGCGGGACCTCCAATGAGCAGTTCTTC
abundance: many; v_gene: TRBV4-2; d_gene: .; j_gene: TRBJ2-3; CDR3aa: CASSQEFVHNLFTDTQYF; CDR3nt: TGTGCCAGCAGCCAAGAGTTTGTCCACAACCTGTTCACAGATACGCAGTATTTT
abundance: .; v_gene: TRBV11-2; d_gene: .; j_gene: TRBJ1-4; CDR3aa: CASSLDLRERLFF; CDR3nt: TGTGCCAGCAGCTTAGATCTTAGGGAAAGACTGTTTTTT
abundance: .; v_gene: TRBV2; d_gene: TRBD1; j_gene: TRBJ2-1; CDR3aa: CANRRQGNEQFF; CDR3nt: TGTGCCAACAGAAGACAGGGAAATGAGCAGTTCTTC
abundance: .; v_gene: TRBV7-9; d_gene: TRBD2; j_gene: TRBJ2-7; CDR3aa: CASSLLAGTYEQYF; CDR3nt: TGTGCCAGCAGCTTACTAGCGGGGACCTACGAGCAGTACTTC
abundance: .; v_gene: TRBV12-3/TRBV12-4; d_gene: .; j_gene: TRBJ1-5; CDR3aa: CASSLTGLGNQPQHF; CDR3nt: TGTGCCAGCAGTCTCACAGGGTTGGGCAATCAGCCCCAGCATTTT
abundance: many; v_gene: TRBV6-5; d_gene: .; j_gene: TRBJ2-5; CDR3aa: CASSPERGQETQYF; CDR3nt: TGTGCCAGCAGCCCCGAGAGGGGCCAAGAGACCCAGTACTTC
abundance: many; v_gene: TRBV29-1; d_gene: .; j_gene: TRBJ2-1; CDR3aa: CSVGRLDEQFF; CDR3nt: TGCAGCGTTGGGCGGTTGGATGAGCAGTTCTTC
abundance: .; v_gene: TRBV28; d_gene: .; j_gene: TRBJ2-2; CDR3aa: CASRIRLSNAGELLF; CDR3nt: TGTGCCAGCAGGATTCGGCTATCAAACGCCGGGGAGCTGTTATTT